Sequencing of this T cell receptor delta chain was carried out in a study of fetal and pediatric gammadelta thymocytes (dated by TCRdb to about 2022). Regarding the study in general: Previously published data and newly generated, unpublished data were combined in the bulk gammadelta thymocyte repertoires, which were used to strengthen a single-cell study of gammadelta thymocyte development. Unpublished data were combined with previously published data (refs 27,28) to make up the bulk gammadelta thymocyte repertoires. Bulk TCR repertoire data were added to increase subject numbers and strengthen the CDR3 publicity analysis. The set of bulk gammadelta thymocyte repertoires included roughly ten subjects in total: 3 fetal thymus donors and 7 pediatric thymus donors.

Within its sample, this clone is large (0.1 to 1%). The target of this receptor is not known. No per-base quality is available; no much larger clone lies one base away. The germline V gene provides CDR1 TSWWSYY and CDR2 QGS. There are 20 amino acids in the CDR3, from cysteine to phenylalanine inclusive. CDR3 DNA is the only sequence kept; it has 60 bases, read in frame from the first base. V is trimmed back by 1 base and J by 7 bases, and the junction contains 22 bases that no gene match accounts for. Broad study findings and their caveats: Fetal gammadelta thymocyte repertoires were previously reported to be enriched for TRDV2, TRGV8 and TRGV9 usage, low N additions and public CDR3s compared with post-natal repertoires.

Thymocytes were stained with Zombie NIR viability dye and antibodies against CD3 (UCHT1), TCRgammadelta (11F2), TCRVgamma9 (IMMU360) and TCRVdelta2 (IMMU389). TRD and TRG CDR3 repertoires were generated in bulk, separately, from sorted Vgamma9Vdelta2 and nonVgamma9Vdelta2 gammadelta thymocytes obtained from human fetal and pediatric thymuses. In Belgium, pediatric thymus tissue was obtained from children undergoing cardiac surgery. The pediatric thymus donors included in the study ranged in age from roughly 1 to 12 years. Thymic cell suspensions were prepared from fetal and post-natal thymuses as described previously. NonVgamma9Vdelta2 thymocytes were sorted as CD3+ gammadeltaTCR+ cells that did not have the Vgamma9+Vdelta2+ phenotype. Cell sorting was done on a FACS Aria III cell sorter (BD Biosciences). The sequencer was an Illumina MiSeq. In the source study's methods: For publicity analysis, the Vgamma9Vdelta2 and nonVgamma9Vdelta2 bulk CDR3 files of each subject were merged into one combined repertoire per subject. CDR3 publicity was given a score from 0 to 19 by checking each amino acid sequence across 9 single-cell datasets and 10 bulk repertoires with base R and dplyr. Via CATT, TCRdb reprocessed the public reads, and rows with identical DNA were then joined. What appears here as the V and J calls and clone size reflects TCRdb's work, not the paper's. This sample has 1,500 to 2,000 delta-chain clones in its table, and about 23% of those were observed once. Of the sample, approximately 4.3% is held by the ten largest clones.

Sequencing used non-Vgamma9Vdelta2 gamma-delta T cells from the thymus. The intended sense of this specimen's cell subset or site label: CD3+gammadeltaTCR+ thymocytes not co-expressing Vgamma9 and Vdelta2. This chain joins TRDV1 to TRDJ1, with TRDD3 identical over 9 junction bases. The source is a child who underwent cardiac surgery and was recorded as healthy. The CDR3 in this case is CALGEPRTFRVLGEPSKLIF. The nucleotides are TGTGCTCTTGGGGAACCCAGGACGTTCCGTGTACTGGGGGAGCCTAGTAAACTCATCTTT.